Listed here are 31 T cell receptor beta chains from one sample, sequenced in a study of patients and donors after allogeneic stem cell transplantation. TCRdb recomputed calls from the RT-PCR reads with MiXCR, one row per CDR3 protein. Of 1,500 to 2,000 distinct CDR3 sequences in the sample, around 7.2% were seen once. What was sequenced was blood, either unsorted or a sorted T cell fraction (not recorded which). These receptors all stem from a human donor who was either an allogeneic HSCT recipient or a stem cell or donor lymphocyte infusion donor (not recorded which). It is not recorded whose cells these are; they may come from a transplant donor.

The chain has TRBV5-5 and TRBJ1-1; D is unresolved. Germline-derived CDR1 and CDR2 are SGHKS and YYEKEE (reference sequence). CDR3 length: 15 residues. Trimming stripped 3 bases from V and 4 bases from J, with 16 bases between. The CDR3 loop is CASSWLVGKGTEAFF. The CDR3 DNA is TGTGCCAGCAGCTGGCTTGTGGGGAAAGGCACTGAAGCTTTCTTT.

The chain is built from TRBV19 and TRBJ2-7, with 8 bases lining up with TRBD2. Germline CDR1 LNHDA, CDR2 SQIVND (reference sequence). This CDR3 region has 15 residues. V lost 1 base to trimming and J lost 3 bases; unmatched junction nucleotides: 5. CDR3: CASSIVSGRGYEQYF. CDR3 coding DNA: TGTGCCAGTAGTATAGTGAGCGGGAGAGGCTACGAGCAGTACTTC.

V and J are TRBV20-1 and TRBJ2-1, with D perhaps matching TRBD1 (5 bases). The CDR3 is 12 amino acids. Germline-derived CDR1 and CDR2 are DFQATT and SNEGSKA (reference sequence). Trimming took 6 bases from V and 9 from J, leaving 15 bases between them. The CDR3 reads CSARDSTAEQFF. For the CDR3, the DNA is TGCAGTGCCCGCGACAGTACCGCTGAGCAGTTCTTC.

In its sample, this clonotype is medium-sized (0.01 to 0.1%). The J gene is TRBJ2-3, the V gene TRBV7-3; unclear D gene. Germline-derived CDR1 and CDR2 are SGHTA and FQGTGA. V was trimmed by 5 bases and J by 6 bases, leaving 12 bases between them. This CDR3 comprises 13 residues. CDR3 in amino acids: CASSQSNVDTQYF. In DNA, the CDR3 is TGTGCCAGCAGCCAATCCAACGTGGATACGCAGTATTTT.

This chain uses TRBV11-2 with TRBJ2-3; 8 positions agree with TRBD2. Germline CDR1 is SGHAT and CDR2 is FQNNGV. The CDR3 runs 14 residues. V was pared by 4 bases and J by 7 bases, with 7 bases of the junction left unmatched. In DNA, the CDR3 is TGTGCCAGCAGCTCCACTAGCGGAGCAAATACGCAGTATTTT. Translated: CASSSTSGANTQYF.

Judged by abundance, this clonotype is large (0.1 to 1%). The chain couples TRBV5-1 to TRBJ2-1; D is unresolved. Trimming took off 1 base at V and 9 bases at J, with 11 bases between the two ends. Germline-derived CDR1 and CDR2 are SGHRS and YFSETQ. The CDR3 has 13 amino acids. CDR3 amino acids: CASSLSSVAEQFF. The CDR3 nucleotides read TGCGCCAGCAGCTTGTCTTCGGTCGCTGAGCAGTTCTTC.

Judged by abundance, this clonotype is large. This chain joins TRBV9 and TRBJ2-7, with D perhaps given as TRBD1 or TRBD2 (5 bases each). V lost 4 bases to trimming and J lost 9 bases, with 23 bases between them. CDR1 and CDR2 (germline): SGDLS, YYNGEE. This CDR3 region has 15 residues. Written as DNA, the CDR3 is TGTGCCAGCAGCTACTCCGGGACGGGGAACTTGGTGCAGTACTTC. This gives the protein CASSYSGTGNLVQYF.

By share of the sample, this clonotype is medium-sized. This rearrangement joins TRBV24-1 to TRBJ1-1, with D possibly matching TRBD1 (5 bases). Trimming shortened V by 7 bases and J by 2 bases, and 10 bases separated the two germline ends. The germline V gene has CDR1 KGHDR and CDR2 SFDVKD. The CDR3 sequence is 13 residues long. CDR3 in DNA: TGTGCCACCAGCCCTGGGGGTAACACTGAAGCTTTCTTT. This translates into CATSPGGNTEAFF.

This clonotype was found a few times. The V gene is TRBV6-4, the J gene TRBJ2-7; D unclear. Trimming took off 2 bases at V and 4 bases at J, with 9 bases between the two ends. Germline V gene data show CDR1 as MRHNA and CDR2 as SNTAGT. The CDR3 runs 13 residues. CDR3 sequence reads: CASSDTSSYEQYF. In nucleotides, the CDR3 is TGTGCCAGCAGTGACACGTCATCATACGAGCAGTACTTC.

In its sample, this clonotype is medium-sized. The CDR3 sequence: CASSQNADTQYF. Written as DNA, the CDR3 is TGTGCCAGCAGTCAGAACGCAGATACGCAGTATTTT. The V and J genes are TRBV6-5 and TRBJ2-3; the D is unclear. Germline CDR1 and CDR2: MNHEY and SVGAGI. The V and J ends lost 5 bases and 4 bases respectively, with 7 bases between them. The CDR3 contains 12 residues.

This clonotype was detected only a few times. The CDR3 coding sequence is TGTGCCAGTAGTACCGAACAGGGAAGGGGGTATGGCTACACCTTC. Its translation: CASSTEQGRGYGYTF. This chain links TRBV19 with TRBJ1-2, with D perhaps TRBD1 (6 bases). From germline, CDR1 is LNHDA and CDR2 SQIVND (reference sequence). The CDR3 consists of 15 residues. The V gene lost 4 bases and the J gene lost 5 bases, with 17 bases spanning the gap.

The chain is built from TRBV6-2 or TRBV6-3 and TRBJ2-7, with D possibly matching TRBD1 (6 bases). Germline V gene lookup returns CDR1 MNHEY and CDR2 SVGEGT. V gave up 6 bases and J gave up 6 bases, with 15 bases separating them. The CDR3 covers 13 residues. The CDR3 DNA is TGTGCCAGCAGAAACCCCGGGACATTCGAGCAGTACTTC. Its protein is CASRNPGTFEQYF.

This clonotype showed up just a few times. The chain combines TRBV7-2 with TRBJ2-3; D gene ambiguous. This CDR3 region has 16 residues. Germline values: CDR1 SGHTA, CDR2 FQGNSA. Trimming removed 0 bases at V and 0 bases at J, with 10 bases between. The CDR3 coding sequence is TGTGCCAGCAGCTTAGCTGGGGTGCCGAGCACAGATACGCAGTATTTT. Amino acids: CASSLAGVPSTDTQYF.

Sample share makes this clonotype medium-sized. J is TRBJ2-1 and V is TRBV7-6; 13 bases match TRBD2. After removal of 4 bases from V and 4 bases from J, the junction contained 7 bases not matched to a gene. The V gene's germline CDR1 is SGHVS and CDR2 FNYEAQ. The CDR3 has 17 amino acids. CDR3 DNA: TGTGCCAGCAGCTCCCAACTAGCGGGAGGGTTATACAATGAGCAGTTCTTC. It yields the protein CASSSQLAGGLYNEQFF. The full variable domain, in which reference TRBV7-6 and TRBJ2-1 provide the parts outside the CDR3, is GAGVSQSPRYKVTKRGQDVALRCDPISGHVSLYWYRQALGQGPEFLTYFNYEAQQDKSGLPNDRFSAERPEGSISTLTIQRTEQRDSAMYRCASSSQLAGGLYNEQFFGPGTRLTVL.

In this sample, this clonotype is large (0.1 to 1%). The chain joins TRBV7-9 to TRBJ2-5, with TRBD1 matching over 7 bases. The CDR3 extends over 14 amino acids. CDR1 is SEHNR and CDR2 is FQNEAQ in the germline V gene (reference sequence). Losses at the gene ends were 4 bases for V and 3 bases for J; bases not matched to a gene: 5. The CDR3 DNA reads TGTGCCAGCAGCTCTAGGGGGACAGAAGAGACCCAGTACTTC. This translates into CASSSRGTEETQYF.

This clonotype turned up a few times. The gene calls are TRBV7-2 and TRBJ1-2, with 7 bases identical to TRBD1. The germline V gene has CDR1 SGHTA and CDR2 FQGNSA. V was pared by 5 bases and J by 5 bases, with 8 bases of the junction left unmatched. The CDR3 runs 14 residues. CDR3 loop: CASSPGQDRYGYTF. The CDR3, as DNA: TGTGCCAGCAGCCCCGGACAGGATCGGTATGGCTACACCTTC.

The chain carries TRBV11-1 and TRBJ2-1; TRBD2 matches 10 bases. The germline CDR1 and CDR2 sequences are SGHAT and FQDESV (reference sequence). The V and J ends lost 3 bases and 4 bases, in that order; junction bases with no gene match: 6. The CDR3 length is 16 residues. The CDR3 is CASSFTSGIEYNEQFF. The CDR3 DNA follows: TGTGCCAGCAGCTTTACTAGCGGGATAGAGTACAATGAGCAGTTCTTC.

This clonotype was counted only a few times. The chain links TRBV7-3 to TRBJ1-2; TRBD1 is a possible D gene (6 bases). Per the germline V gene, CDR1 is SGHTA and CDR2 is FQGTGA. Trimming removed 1 base at V and 2 bases at J, with 8 bases between. This CDR3 comprises 14 residues. The CDR3 DNA sequence: TGTGCCAGCAGCTTAAATCAGGGGAACTATGGCTACACCTTC. Its protein product is CASSLNQGNYGYTF.

In its sample, this clonotype ranks as medium-sized. The chain couples TRBV5-1 to TRBJ1-1; D is ambiguous. CDR1 SGHRS and CDR2 YFSETQ come from the germline V gene. CDR3 length: 15 residues. The V gene lost 1 base and the J gene lost 7 bases, with 17 bases spanning the gap. This chain's CDR3 is CASSLSRAFEGEAFF. Written as DNA, the CDR3 is TGCGCCAGCAGCTTGAGTCGGGCATTTGAAGGTGAAGCTTTCTTT.

This clonotype appeared a few times. V gene TRBV20-1 combines with J gene TRBJ2-7; a possible D gene is TRBD2 (5 bases). The V end was cut by 7 bases, the J end by 6 bases, with 16 bases between. The CDR3 totals 12 residues. Germline CDR1 and CDR2: DFQATT and SNEGSKA (reference sequence). As DNA, the CDR3 is TGCAGTGTCCCACTAGGCCTCGGCGAGCAGTACTTC. Translation: CSVPLGLGEQYF.

The sample holds a few counts of this clonotype. The rearrangement uses TRBV5-1 and TRBJ1-1; no firm D call. V gave up 0 bases and J gave up 8 bases, with 11 bases separating them. The CDR3 extends over 13 amino acids. Germline V gene sequence: CDR1 SGHRS, CDR2 YFSETQ. CDR3 sequence (DNA): TGCGCCAGCAGCTTGGAAGGCTCTGAGGAAGCTTTCTTT. Residues: CASSLEGSEEAFF. Filled out from reference TRBV5-1 and TRBJ1-1, the complete variable domain reads KAGVTQTPRYLIKTRGQQVTLSCSPISGHRSVSWYQQTPGQGLQFLFEYFSETQRNKGNFPGRFSGRQFSNSRSEMNVSTLELGDSALYLCASSLEGSEEAFFGQGTRLTVV.

In its sample, this clonotype is medium-sized. The CDR3 here is CASSLTGGGNTEAFF. CDR3 nucleotides: TGTGCCAGCAGCTTAACAGGGGGAGGGAACACTGAAGCTTTCTTT. V is TRBV7-3 and J is TRBJ1-1; weak D call: TRBD1 (6 bases). CDR1 is SGHTA and CDR2 is FQGTGA in the germline V gene. The CDR3 extends over 15 amino acids. V dropped 0 bases and J dropped 1 base, with 9 bases sitting between them.

By frequency in the sample, this clonotype is medium-sized (0.01 to 0.1%). The CDR3 region has the DNA TGCGCCAGCAGCCCCCTGGGGCCGGCGGGAGAAGAGACCCAGTACTTC. Encoded protein: CASSPLGPAGEETQYF. The chain carries TRBV5-1 and TRBJ2-5; 7 bases align to TRBD2. From germline, CDR1 is SGHRS and CDR2 YFSETQ. This CDR3 region has 16 residues. The V and J ends lost 4 bases and 3 bases, in that order; junction bases with no gene match: 12.

By share of the sample, this clonotype is medium-sized (0.01 to 0.1%). The chain is built from TRBV11-2 and TRBJ2-5, with 13 positions matching TRBD2. The V gene's germline CDR1 is SGHAT and CDR2 FQNNGV. The CDR3 is 15 residues long. Trimming at V came to 6 bases and at J to 5 bases, leaving 6 bases not matched to a gene. CDR3 loop: CASSQRTSGGETQYF. CDR3 DNA: TGTGCCAGCAGTCAAAGGACTAGCGGGGGTGAGACCCAGTACTTC.

This clonotype was observed a handful of times. The J gene is TRBJ2-3, the V gene TRBV7-2; no firm D call. V lost 5 bases to trimming and J lost 5 bases, with 14 bases between them. Germline V gene sequence: CDR1 SGHTA, CDR2 FQGNSA. The CDR3 runs to 14 residues. CDR3 sequence (DNA): TGTGCCAGCAGCCTAACCCCGTCGGGAGATACGCAGTATTTT. This codes for CASSLTPSGDTQYF.

This chain links TRBV5-5 with TRBJ2-7; 9 bases agree with TRBD2. From germline, CDR1 is SGHKS and CDR2 YYEKEE (reference sequence). This CDR3 spans 16 amino acids. V was pared by 1 base and J by 1 base, with 6 bases of the junction left unmatched. CDR3: CASSLSSGTVSYEQYF. The CDR3, as DNA: TGTGCCAGCAGCTTGTCTAGCGGGACCGTATCCTACGAGCAGTACTTC. Looking up the rest from reference TRBV5-5 and TRBJ2-7 gives the full variable domain: DAGVTQSPTHLIKTRGQQVTLRCSPISGHKSVSWYQQVLGQGPQFIFQYYEKEERGRGNFPDRFSARQFPNYSSELNVNALLLGDSALYLCASSLSSGTVSYEQYFGPGTRLTVT.

CDR3 residues: CAISENEYQETQYF. The CDR3, as DNA: TGTGCCATCAGTGAGAATGAGTATCAAGAGACCCAGTACTTC. This rearrangement joins TRBV10-3 to TRBJ2-5; D is unresolved. V lost 2 bases and J 2 bases, leaving 9 bases between the germline ends. This CDR3 is 14 amino acids long. Germline V gene sequence: CDR1 ENHRY, CDR2 SYGVKD.

By sample fraction, this clonotype is medium-sized. V and J are TRBV20-1 and TRBJ1-2; D is unresolved. There are 14 residues in the CDR3. The germline V gene has CDR1 DFQATT and CDR2 SNEGSKA (reference sequence). The germline V and J ends were trimmed by 1 base and 4 bases, with 13 bases remaining between them. CDR3 bases: TGCAGTGCTAGAGTGCTGGGCAGCAGCTATGGCTACACCTTC. Amino acid sequence: CSARVLGSSYGYTF.

This chain joins TRBV3-1 and TRBJ2-7; unclear D gene. Germline assignment: CDR1 LGHDT and CDR2 YNNKEL (reference sequence). CDR3 size: 15 residues. Trimming removed 0 bases at V and 9 bases at J, with 18 bases between. The CDR3: CASSQDRPPTVRQYF. DNA of the CDR3: TGTGCCAGCAGCCAAGATAGGCCCCCGACGGTTCGGCAGTACTTC.

The chain has TRBV4-2 and TRBJ2-1; D remains unclear. CDR1 is LGHNA, CDR2 YNFKEQ, per germline. This CDR3 is 12 amino acids long. Trimming cost V 5 bases and J 5 bases, with 7 bases left between them. The CDR3 reads CASSIRNNEQFF. The CDR3 DNA reads TGTGCCAGCAGCATCCGAAACAATGAGCAGTTCTTC.

In this sample, this clonotype turned up a few times. For the CDR3, the DNA is TGTGCCAGTGGAGCGGGAGGGAGCTCCTACGAGCAGTACTTC. Protein sequence: CASGAGGSSYEQYF. This chain links TRBV6-2 or TRBV6-3 with TRBJ2-7, with 10 nucleotides matching TRBD2. With V trimmed by 9 bases and J by 0 bases, 5 bases remained unmatched. Looked up from germline, CDR1 is MNHEY and CDR2 is SVGEGT. The CDR3 runs to 14 residues.